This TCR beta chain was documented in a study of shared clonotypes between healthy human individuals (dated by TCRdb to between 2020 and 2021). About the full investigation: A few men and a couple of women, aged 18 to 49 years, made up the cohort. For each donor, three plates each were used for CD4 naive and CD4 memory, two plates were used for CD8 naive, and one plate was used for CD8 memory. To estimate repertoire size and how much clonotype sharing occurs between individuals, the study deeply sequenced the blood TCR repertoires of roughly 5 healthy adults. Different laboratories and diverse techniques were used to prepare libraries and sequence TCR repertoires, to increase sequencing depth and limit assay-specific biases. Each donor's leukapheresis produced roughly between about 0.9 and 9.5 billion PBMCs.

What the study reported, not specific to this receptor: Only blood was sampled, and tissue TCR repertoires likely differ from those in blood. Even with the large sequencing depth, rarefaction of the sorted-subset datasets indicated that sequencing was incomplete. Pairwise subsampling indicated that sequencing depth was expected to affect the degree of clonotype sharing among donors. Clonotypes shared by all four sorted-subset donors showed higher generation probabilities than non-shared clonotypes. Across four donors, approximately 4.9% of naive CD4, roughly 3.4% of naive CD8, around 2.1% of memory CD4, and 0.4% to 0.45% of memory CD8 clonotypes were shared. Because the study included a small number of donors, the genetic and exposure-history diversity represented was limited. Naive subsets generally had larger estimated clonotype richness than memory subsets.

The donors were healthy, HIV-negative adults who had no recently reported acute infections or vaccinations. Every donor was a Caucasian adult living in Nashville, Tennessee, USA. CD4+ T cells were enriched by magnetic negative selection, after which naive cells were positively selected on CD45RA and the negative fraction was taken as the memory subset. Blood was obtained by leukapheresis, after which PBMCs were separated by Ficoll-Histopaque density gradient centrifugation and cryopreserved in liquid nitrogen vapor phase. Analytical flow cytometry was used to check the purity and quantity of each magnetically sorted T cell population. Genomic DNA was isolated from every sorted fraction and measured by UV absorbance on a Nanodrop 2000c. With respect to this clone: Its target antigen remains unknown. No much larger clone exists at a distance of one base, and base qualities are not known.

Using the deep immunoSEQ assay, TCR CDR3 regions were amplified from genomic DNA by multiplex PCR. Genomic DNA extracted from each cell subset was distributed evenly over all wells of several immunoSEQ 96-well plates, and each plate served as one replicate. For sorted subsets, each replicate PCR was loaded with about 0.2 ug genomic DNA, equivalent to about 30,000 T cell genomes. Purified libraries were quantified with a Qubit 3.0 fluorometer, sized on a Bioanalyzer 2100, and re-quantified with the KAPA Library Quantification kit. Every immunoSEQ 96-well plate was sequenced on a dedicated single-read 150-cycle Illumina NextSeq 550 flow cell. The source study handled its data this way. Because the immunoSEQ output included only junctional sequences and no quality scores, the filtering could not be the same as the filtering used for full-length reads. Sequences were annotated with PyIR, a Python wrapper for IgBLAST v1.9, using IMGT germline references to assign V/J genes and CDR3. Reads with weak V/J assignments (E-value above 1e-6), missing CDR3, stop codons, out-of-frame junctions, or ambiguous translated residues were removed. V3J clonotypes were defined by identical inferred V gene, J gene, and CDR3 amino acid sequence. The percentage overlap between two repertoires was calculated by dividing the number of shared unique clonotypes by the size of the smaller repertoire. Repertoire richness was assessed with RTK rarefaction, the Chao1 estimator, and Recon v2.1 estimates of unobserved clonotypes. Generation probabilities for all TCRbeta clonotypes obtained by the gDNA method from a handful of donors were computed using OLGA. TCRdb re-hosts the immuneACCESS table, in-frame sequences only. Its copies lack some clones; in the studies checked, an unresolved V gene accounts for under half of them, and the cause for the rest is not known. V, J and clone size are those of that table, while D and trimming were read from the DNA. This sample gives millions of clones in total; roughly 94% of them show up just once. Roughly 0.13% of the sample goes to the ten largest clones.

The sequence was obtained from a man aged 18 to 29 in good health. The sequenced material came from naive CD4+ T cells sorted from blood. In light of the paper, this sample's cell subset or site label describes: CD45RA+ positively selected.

The DNA sequence follows: TGTGCCAGCAGCCTAACGGGACCGGGAATATATGGCTACACCTTC. Its protein reads: CASSLTGPGIYGYTF. The chain is assembled from TRBV7-8 and TRBJ1-2; D gene: possibly TRBD1, on 5 matching bases. The cysteine opens and the phenylalanine closes a CDR3 of 15 amino acids. Only the CDR3 portion is preserved as DNA: 45 bases, with reading frame beginning at the first base. The germline V gene supplies CDR1 SGHVS and CDR2 FQNEAQ. V lost 5 bases and J lost 5 bases; the stretch between them is 18 bases long.